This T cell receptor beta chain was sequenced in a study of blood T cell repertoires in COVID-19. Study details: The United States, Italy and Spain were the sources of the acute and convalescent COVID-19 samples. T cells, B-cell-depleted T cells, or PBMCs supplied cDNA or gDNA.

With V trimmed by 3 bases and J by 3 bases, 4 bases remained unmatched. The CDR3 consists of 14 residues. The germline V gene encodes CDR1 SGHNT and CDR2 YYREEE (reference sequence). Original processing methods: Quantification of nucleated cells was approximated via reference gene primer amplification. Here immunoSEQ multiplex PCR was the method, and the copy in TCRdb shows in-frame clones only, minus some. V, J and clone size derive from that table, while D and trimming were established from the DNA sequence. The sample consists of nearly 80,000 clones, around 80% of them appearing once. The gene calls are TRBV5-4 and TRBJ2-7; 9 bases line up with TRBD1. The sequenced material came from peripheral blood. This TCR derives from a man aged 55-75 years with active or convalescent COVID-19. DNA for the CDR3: TGTGCCAGCAGCTCCAGGACAGGGGACTACGAGCAGTACTTC. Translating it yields CASSSRTGDYEQYF.